The 17 T cell receptor beta chains listed next were all sequenced from one sample in a study of blood T cell repertoires in COVID-19 (dated by TCRdb to between 2020 and 2021). The library was obtained by the immunoSEQ multiplex PCR assay. In TCRdb, the immuneACCESS table is reduced to in-frame sequences with V and J assigned. These tables do not hold every clone; where another copy was compared, an unresolved V gene accounts for under half, and the others remain unexplained. In all, the sample holds 400,000 to 500,000 clones, and 70% to 90% of those were seen once. Less than 1.5% of the sample comes from the top ten. Sequenced input: PBMCs or T cells enriched from blood (not recorded which). The source of these receptors is a woman under 30 who had been exposed to COVID-19.

For this clone: Distinct nucleotide sequences in the sample also encode this CDR3. The V call is TRBV4-1, the J call TRBJ1-2; D may be TRBD1 (6 bases). With 0 bases removed from V and 2 bases from J, the gap between germline ends came to 10 bases. Germline CDR1 reads MGHRA; CDR2 reads YSYEKL. The CDR3 runs 15 residues. This chain's CDR3 is CASSQDSTGNYGYTF. The CDR3 bases are TGCGCCAGCAGCCAAGATTCGACAGGCAACTATGGCTACACCTTC.

This clone was detected only a few times. The chain has TRBV5-1 and TRBJ1-6, with D maybe TRBD1 (5 bases). The germline V gene has CDR1 SGHRS and CDR2 YFSETQ. Trimming left V 5 bases short and J 14 bases short, with 17 bases between. The CDR3 length is 13 residues. The chain's CDR3 is CASRPRQGFTLHF. The DNA for the CDR3 is TGCGCCAGCAGACCCCGTCAGGGTTTCACCCTCCACTTT. The full variable domain, completed using reference TRBV5-1 and TRBJ1-6, is KAGVTQTPRYLIKTRGQQVTLSCSPISGHRSVSWYQQTPGQGLQFLFEYFSETQRNKGNFPGRFSGRQFSNSRSEMNVSTLELGDSALYLCASRPRQGFTLHFGNGTRLTVT.

The J gene is TRBJ2-1, the V gene TRBV5-1; maybe TRBD1 (7 bases). The CDR3 extends over 16 amino acids. Germline CDR1 and CDR2: SGHRS and YFSETQ. V was pared by 0 bases and J by 4 bases, with 14 bases between. The CDR3 protein is CASSLGGSGGYNEQFF. CDR3 sequence (DNA): TGCGCCAGCAGCTTGGGTGGGTCAGGGGGGTACAATGAGCAGTTCTTC.

This chain connects TRBV3-1 (or the pseudogene TRBV3-2) to TRBJ2-7; D uncertain. Trimming took 0 bases from V and 9 from J, leaving 15 bases between them. The CDR3 is 14 residues long. Germline V CDR1 and CDR2: LGHDT, YNNKEL (reference sequence). The CDR3 sequence: CASSQDPGSLWQYF. Here the CDR3 DNA reads TGTGCCAGCAGCCAAGATCCGGGTTCACTATGGCAGTACTTC.

V and J are TRBV2 and TRBJ2-1; D might be TRBD2 (7 bases). Germline CDR1 reads SNHLY; CDR2 reads FYNNEI. The CDR3 is 19 residues long. V lost 0 bases, J lost 0 bases, and 18 bases lay in between. The CDR3 protein is CASSEALQGTTYSYNEQFF. The CDR3 DNA sequence: TGTGCCAGCAGTGAAGCGCTTCAGGGGACTACTTACTCCTACAATGAGCAGTTCTTC.

J is TRBJ1-2 and V is TRBV6-5; 8 bases are shared with TRBD1. The CDR3 is 16 amino acids. V lost 2 bases, J lost 3 bases, and 8 bases stayed unmatched. Germline V gene sequence: CDR1 MNHEY, CDR2 SVGAGI. CDR3 in amino acids: CASSYSRTGTDYGYTF. The CDR3 DNA reads TGTGCCAGCAGTTACAGTCGGACAGGGACAGACTATGGCTACACCTTC.

This clone came up a few times. The CDR3, as DNA: TGCAGCGTTAAGAGACAGATAAACAATGAGCAGTTCTTC. Residues: CSVKRQINNEQFF. This rearrangement joins TRBV29-1 to TRBJ2-1; D possibly corresponds to TRBD1 (5 bases). The V end lost 5 bases, the J end lost 5 bases, and 13 bases lay between the germline ends. This CDR3 contains 13 residues. Germline V CDR1 and CDR2: SQVTM, ANQGSEA.

The rearrangement joins TRBV10-1 to TRBJ1-1; D unresolved. This CDR3 is 13 amino acids long. The germline gives CDR1 WNHNN, CDR2 SYGVQD (reference sequence). Trimming stripped 0 bases from V and 7 bases from J, with 9 bases between. CDR3 DNA sequence: TGCGCCAGCAGTGAGTCAGGCAGGCGTGAAGCTTTCTTT. Its protein product is CASSESGRREAFF.

The CDR3 region is CASSSGLAGGAEQYF. Here the CDR3 DNA reads TGTGCCAGCAGCTCGGGACTAGCGGGAGGAGCCGAGCAGTACTTC. The V call is TRBV7-9, the J call TRBJ2-7; TRBD2 agrees at 15 bases. CDR3 size: 15 residues. V dropped 4 bases and J dropped 6; count of bases not matched to a gene: 4. Germline CDR1 SEHNR, CDR2 FQNEAQ (reference sequence).

The chain has TRBV4-1 and TRBJ2-7, with TRBD2 as a possible D gene (6 bases). CDR1 and CDR2 (germline): MGHRA, YSYEKL. The length of the CDR3 is 15 residues. The V and J ends lost 0 bases and 0 bases respectively, with 9 bases between them. The CDR3 DNA reads TGCGCCAGCAGCCAAGAATGGGGGGTCTCCTACGAGCAGTACTTC. This translates into CASSQEWGVSYEQYF.

The chain couples TRBV5-1 to TRBJ2-3; 10 bases map to TRBD1. V shed 2 bases, J shed 2 bases, and the junction held 5 bases outside the gene matches. Germline CDR1 is SGHRS and CDR2 is YFSETQ. This CDR3 region has 16 residues. DNA for the CDR3: TGCGCCAGCAGCTTAGACAGGGGGCCAACCACAGATACGCAGTATTTT. Translating it yields CASSLDRGPTTDTQYF.

The V gene is TRBV28, the J gene TRBJ2-7, with TRBD2 identical over 7 bases. The J segment lost 3 bases and the V segment lost 4 bases, leaving 9 bases of the junction unmatched. The CDR3 contains 15 residues. The germline gives CDR1 MDHEN, CDR2 SYDVKM. CDR3 DNA sequence: TGTGCCAGCAGTTCAGCTTCTAGCGGAAACTACGAGCAGTACTTC. This gives the protein CASSSASSGNYEQYF.

CDR3 residues: CASSALTGGVSEQYF. The CDR3 DNA sequence: TGTGCCAGCAGCGCGTTGACAGGGGGCGTCAGCGAGCAGTACTTC. The J gene is TRBJ2-7, the V gene TRBV9, with 10 bases aligning to TRBD1. There are 15 residues in the CDR3. Germline loops: CDR1 SGDLS, CDR2 YYNGEE. The V segment lost 3 bases and the J segment 6 bases; nucleotides outside the gene matches: 9. Based on the CDR3 plus reference TRBV9 and TRBJ2-7, the full variable domain is DSGVTQTPKHLITATGQRVTLRCSPRSGDLSVYWYQQSLDQGLQFLIQYYNGEERAKGNILERFSAQQFPDLHSELNLSSLELGDSALYFCASSALTGGVSEQYFGPGTRLTVT.

This chain uses TRBV28 with TRBJ2-3, with 10 bases aligning to TRBD2. The CDR3 sequence is 15 residues long. Germline loops: CDR1 MDHEN, CDR2 SYDVKM. With V trimmed by 6 bases and J by 3 bases, 6 bases remained unmatched. The CDR3 is CASSPKRGGTDTQYF. Written as DNA, the CDR3 is TGTGCCAGCAGCCCAAAGCGGGGGGGTACAGATACGCAGTATTTT. Full variable domain (remainder filled in from reference TRBV28 and TRBJ2-3): DVKVTQSSRYLVKRTGEKVFLECVQDMDHENMFWYRQDPGLGLRLIYFSYDVKMKEKGDIPEGYSVSREKKERFSLILESASTNQTSMYLCASSPKRGGTDTQYFGPGTRLTVL.

This chain connects TRBV7-2 to TRBJ1-3; TRBD1 matches 7 bases. The V gene end was trimmed by 4 bases and the J gene end by 0 bases; junction bases not matched to a gene: 3. Germline values: CDR1 SGHTA, CDR2 FQGNSA. The CDR3 covers 15 residues. CDR3 bases: TGTGCCAGCAGCTCCCAGGGGGTCTCTGGAAACACCATATATTTT. Translation: CASSSQGVSGNTIYF.

The CDR3 is CASSFGTQSNQPQHF. The DNA for the CDR3 is TGCGCCAGCAGCTTCGGGACACAGAGCAATCAGCCCCAGCATTTT. The V call is TRBV5-1, the J call TRBJ1-5; perhaps TRBD1 as D (6 bases). The germline V gene has CDR1 SGHRS and CDR2 YFSETQ. V gave up 2 bases and J gave up 1 base, with 10 bases separating them. The CDR3 spans 15 residues.

The table lists this clone with a few counts. V usage is TRBV7-9 and J usage is TRBJ1-2; no definite D call. The CDR3 spans 14 residues. CDR1 is SEHNR, CDR2 FQNEAQ, per germline (reference sequence). V lost 0 bases and J 1 base, leaving 6 bases between the germline ends. CDR3 amino acids: CASSLAGDNYGYTF. The CDR3 DNA sequence: TGTGCCAGCAGCTTAGCGGGAGATAACTATGGCTACACCTTC. The whole variable domain, filled in from reference TRBV7-9 and TRBJ1-2, reads DTGVSQNPRHKITKRGQNVTFRCDPISEHNRLYWYRQTLGQGPEFLTYFQNEAQLEKSRLLSDRFSAERPKGSFSTLEIQRTEQGDSAMYLCASSLAGDNYGYTFGSGTRLTVV.